These 16 T cell receptor beta chains were all obtained from the same sample, sequenced in a study of blood T cell repertoires in COVID-19. Using immunoSEQ multiplex PCR, the repertoire was profiled, and TCRdb retains in-frame clones only, with some absent. In the table there are under 350,000 clones, about 88% of which are singletons. The sequenced sample consisted of peripheral blood. Receptors originate from a man between 18 and 35 years old with active or convalescent COVID-19.

The CDR3, as DNA: TGTGCCAGCAGCGCAATCCGGGACTGGGATGAGCAGTTCTTC. It is translated as CASSAIRDWDEQFF. This chain connects TRBV11-1 to TRBJ2-1; D is possibly TRBD2 (6 bases). The germline V and J ends were trimmed by 5 bases and 8 bases, with 16 bases remaining between them. Germline CDR1 is SGHAT and CDR2 is FQDESV (reference sequence). The CDR3 has 14 residues.

The sample holds one count of this clone. V gene TRBV30 combines with J gene TRBJ1-5; TRBD1 might be the D (6 bases). The CDR3 contains 14 residues. Trimming took 3 bases from V and 3 from J, leaving 12 bases between them. The V gene's germline CDR1 is GTSNPN and CDR2 SVGIG (reference sequence). This CDR3 reads CAWSPGQINQPQHF. The CDR3 region has the DNA TGTGCCTGGAGCCCCGGACAGATCAATCAGCCCCAGCATTTT.

V is TRBV12-3 or TRBV12-4 and J is TRBJ2-7; D is uncertain. Between the trimmed V and J ends, which lost 4 bases and 0 bases, there was a span of 4 bases. The CDR3 spans 12 residues. This CDR3 reads CASSSNSYEQYF. CDR3 nucleotides: TGTGCCAGCAGTTCAAACTCCTACGAGCAGTACTTC.

The rearrangement joins TRBV29-1 to TRBJ1-1; D not resolved. From germline, CDR1 is SQVTM and CDR2 ANQGSEA. The ends were cut back, 4 bases at V and 4 bases at J, with 13 bases in the middle. CDR3 length equals 13 residues. The CDR3 nucleotides read TGCAGCGTTGCTAAGGACGGACTCACTGAAGCTTTCTTT. Protein sequence: CSVAKDGLTEAFF. Together with reference TRBV29-1 and TRBJ1-1, the CDR3 gives the full variable domain: SAVISQKPSRDICQRGTSLTIQCQVDSQVTMMFWYRQQPGQSLTLIATANQGSEATYESGFVIDKFPISRPNLTFSTLTVSNMSPEDSSIYLCSVAKDGLTEAFFGQGTRLTVV.

The chain combines TRBV25-1 with TRBJ1-6, with D perhaps TRBD1 (5 bases). Between the trimmed V and J ends, which lost 7 bases and 6 bases, there was a span of 13 bases. Germline V gene lookup returns CDR1 MGHDK and CDR2 SYGVNS. The length of the CDR3 is 14 residues. The CDR3 bases are TGTGCCAGCATCGGCCCCGGGGGTAATTCACCCCTCCACTTT. Translation gives CASIGPGGNSPLHF.

The chain recombines TRBV9 with TRBJ2-3, with TRBD2 matching 12 bases. The CDR3 contains 18 residues. The germline gives CDR1 SGDLS, CDR2 YYNGEE. Trimming at V came to 3 bases and at J to 0 bases, leaving 8 bases not matched to a gene. CDR3 region: CASSARSGTSGSTDTQYF. CDR3 sequence (DNA): TGTGCCAGCAGCGCCCGGTCGGGGACTAGCGGGAGCACAGATACGCAGTATTTT.

The DNA for the CDR3 is TGTGCCAGCAGTGATCCAGGGGACTCCTACGAGCAGTACTTC. This encodes CASSDPGDSYEQYF. The chain combines TRBV2 with TRBJ2-7; weak D call: TRBD1 (6 bases). The CDR3 has 14 amino acids. Trimming stripped 3 bases from V and 0 bases from J, with 9 bases between. CDR1 and CDR2 (germline): SNHLY, FYNNEI. Full variable domain (missing parts from reference TRBV2 and TRBJ2-7): EPEVTQTPSHQVTQMGQEVILRCVPISNHLYFYWYRQILGQKVEFLVSFYNNEISEKSEIFDDQFSVERPDGSNFTLKIRSTKLEDSAMYFCASSDPGDSYEQYFGPGTRLTVT.

This clone turned up a few times. The chain uses TRBV7-2 and TRBJ1-2; 7 bases line up with TRBD1. Germline V lookup: CDR1 SGHTA, CDR2 FQGNSA. CDR3 length equals 13 residues. With 6 bases clipped from V and 4 bases from J, the junction kept 5 bases outside the gene matches. CDR3 DNA: TGTGCCAGCAGTCCCGACAGGGCCTATGGCTACACCTTC. Translated, it gives CASSPDRAYGYTF.

The gene calls are TRBV5-6 and TRBJ1-2; TRBD1 is a possible D gene (5 bases). The CDR3 totals 14 residues. CDR1 is SGHDT and CDR2 is YYEEEE in the germline V gene. V was trimmed by 0 bases and J by 8 bases, leaving 14 bases between them. CDR3 bases: TGTGCCAGCAGCTTGGAAGGGGTTGTGGGAGGCTACACCTTC. Translated: CASSLEGVVGGYTF.

V gene TRBV9 combines with J gene TRBJ2-2; D is uncertain. The V and J ends lost 3 bases and 4 bases respectively, with 10 bases between them. This CDR3 contains 14 residues. In germline, CDR1 is SGDLS, CDR2 YYNGEE. The CDR3 sequence is CASSAQAITGELFF. CDR3 sequence (DNA): TGTGCCAGCAGCGCCCAAGCTATCACCGGGGAGCTGTTTTTT.

The chain uses TRBV3-1 (or the pseudogene TRBV3-2) and TRBJ2-3; D remains unclear. The CDR3 extends over 17 amino acids. Trimming cost V 4 bases and J 0 bases, with 17 bases left between them. Germline-derived CDR1 and CDR2 are LGHDT and YNNKEL (reference sequence). The chain's CDR3 is CASSPNPTTRSTDTQYF. As DNA, the CDR3 is TGTGCCAGCAGCCCCAACCCGACAACCCGTAGCACAGATACGCAGTATTTT.

The rearrangement links TRBV28 to TRBJ2-3; tentatively, D is TRBD2 (5 bases). The CDR3 sequence is 15 residues long. CDR1 is MDHEN, CDR2 SYDVKM, per germline. V was cut by 2 bases and J by 2 bases, with 11 bases left in between. DNA of the CDR3: TGTGCCAGCAGTTTACCGGGGATAACCACAGATACGCAGTATTTT. This codes for CASSLPGITTDTQYF.

This clone is medium-sized. The sample contains more than one DNA sequence encoding this CDR3. This chain joins TRBV4-3 and TRBJ1-5, with 9 bases matching TRBD1. J gave up 6 bases and V 0 bases, and 6 bases lay outside the gene matches. CDR3 length: 16 amino acids. Germline CDR1 and CDR2: LGHNA and YSLEER. The CDR3 sequence: CASSQDRGQGGQPQHF. Here the CDR3 DNA reads TGCGCCAGCAGCCAAGATAGGGGACAGGGAGGTCAGCCCCAGCATTTT.

The chain has TRBV12-3 or TRBV12-4 and TRBJ2-5; D remains ambiguous. The CDR3 is 13 amino acids. The V and J ends lost 3 bases and 5 bases respectively, with 10 bases between them. CDR3 amino acids: CASSFFSRETQYF. The CDR3 region has the DNA TGTGCCAGCAGTTTTTTTTCGAGGGAGACCCAGTACTTC.

The chain couples TRBV19 to TRBJ1-4, with no clear D. The germline V and J ends were trimmed by 5 bases and 0 bases, with 4 bases remaining between them. The germline V gene encodes CDR1 LNHDA and CDR2 SQIVND (reference sequence). The CDR3 runs to 13 residues. DNA for the CDR3: TGTGCCAGTAGTGCAGCAACTAATGAAAAACTGTTTTTT. It yields the protein CASSAATNEKLFF. The variable domain in full, with the rest retrieved from reference TRBV19 and TRBJ1-4, is DGGITQSPKYLFRKEGQNVTLSCEQNLNHDAMYWYRQDPGQGLRLIYYSQIVNDFQKGDIAEGYSVSREKKESFPLTVTSAQKNPTAFYLCASSAATNEKLFFGSGTQLSVL.

The V call is TRBV24-1, the J call TRBJ2-3; D might be TRBD1 (6 bases). Trimming cost V 0 bases and J 4 bases, with 13 bases left between them. The CDR3 is 16 residues long. The germline gives CDR1 KGHDR, CDR2 SFDVKD. The CDR3, as DNA: TGTGCCACCAGTGATTTGCCTGACAGGACTCCAGATACGCAGTATTTT. The encoded protein is CATSDLPDRTPDTQYF.